A single sample gave rise to the 13 T cell receptor beta chains below, sequenced in a study of circulating CD8 cells and anti-PD-1 response in melanoma. The QIAseq Immune Repertoire TCR panel built the libraries from around 15 ng of total RNA. In TCRdb, the reads were re-called with MiXCR into one record per CDR3 protein. Of 550 to 650 distinct CDR3 sequences detected, approximately 11% appear once; the ten largest clones hold roughly 44%. Live CD3+CD8+TCRalphabeta+ cells were sorted into four subsets by PD-1 and/or TIGIT. The sample in question was CD8+ T cells from PBMCs, obtained at baseline or after one month of anti-PD-1 therapy (not recorded which). These receptor sequences come from a human donor with melanoma.

Relative to its sample, this clonotype is medium-sized. The chain is built from TRBV19 and TRBJ2-1, with 8 bases matching TRBD2. Germline assignment: CDR1 LNHDA and CDR2 SQIVND (reference sequence). This CDR3 contains 16 residues. Losses at the gene ends were 5 bases for V and 3 bases for J; bases not matched to a gene: 9. CDR3 residues: CASSPLSGRDYNEQFF. CDR3 bases: TGTGCCAGTAGTCCTCTCAGCGGGAGAGACTACAATGAGCAGTTCTTC.

Relative to its sample, this clonotype is medium-sized (0.01 to 0.1%). CDR3 sequence (DNA): TGCAGCGTTGCCGCAGGGGACACCGGGGAGCTGTTTTTT. Translating gives CSVAAGDTGELFF. The rearrangement links TRBV29-1 to TRBJ2-2; tentatively, D is TRBD1 (6 bases). V was cut by 4 bases and J by 3 bases, with 9 bases left in between. Germline loops: CDR1 SQVTM, CDR2 ANQGSEA. There are 13 residues in the CDR3.

This clonotype is judged large. The rearrangement uses TRBV27 and TRBJ2-6; no reliable D call. Trimming took off 2 bases at V and 0 bases at J, with 5 bases between the two ends. Germline V lookup: CDR1 MNHEY, CDR2 SMNVEV (reference sequence). The CDR3 has 15 amino acids. CDR3 loop: CASSLTGSGANVLTF. CDR3 nucleotides: TGTGCCAGCAGTTTAACCGGCTCTGGGGCCAACGTCCTGACTTTC. Drawing the rest from reference TRBV27 and TRBJ2-6, the complete variable domain is EAQVTQNPRYLITVTGKKLTVTCSQNMNHEYMSWYRQDPGLGLRQIYYSMNVEVTDKGDVPEGYKVSRKEKRNFPLILESPSPNQTSLYFCASSLTGSGANVLTFGAGSRLTVL.

For this clonotype: A read error is possible here, since a much larger clone lies one base away. Since no conserved phenylalanine or tryptophan closes the CDR3, a read error is the likely cause. This rearrangement joins TRBV5-5 to TRBJ1-1; D might be TRBD1 (6 bases). This CDR3 region has 13 residues. The germline V gene encodes CDR1 SGHKS and CDR2 YYEKEE (reference sequence). The V gene lost 4 bases and the J gene lost 3 bases, with 10 bases spanning the gap. CDR3 DNA: TGTGCCAGCAGCCCCGAGGGGGACACTGAAGCTTTCTTA. It encodes CASSPEGDTEAFL.

This clonotype counts as medium-sized. The rearrangement joins TRBV20-1 to TRBJ2-3, with TRBD1 matching 8 bases. The germline V gene has CDR1 DFQATT and CDR2 SNEGSKA (reference sequence). Trimming at V came to 0 bases and at J to 0 bases, leaving 11 bases not matched to a gene. The CDR3 consists of 18 residues. CDR3 sequence (DNA): TGCAGTGCTAGAGATCGGGACAGGCCCCTAGCTAGCACAGATACGCAGTATTTT. Translating gives CSARDRDRPLASTDTQYF.

This clonotype is judged large (0.1 to 1%). The chain recombines TRBV27 with TRBJ2-7, with unresolved D. Trimming took off 6 bases at V and 2 bases at J, with 11 bases between the two ends. The CDR3 sequence is 13 residues long. From germline, CDR1 is MNHEY and CDR2 SMNVEV (reference sequence). The DNA of the CDR3 is TGTGCCAGCAGCCCCGTAAGTCCCTACGAGCAGTACTTC. Protein sequence: CASSPVSPYEQYF.

Relative to its sample, this clonotype is medium-sized. The rearrangement uses TRBV9 and TRBJ2-4; no clear D. Germline-derived CDR1 and CDR2 are SGDLS and YYNGEE. Trimming removed 0 bases from V and 1 base from J, with 2 bases in between. The CDR3 runs 13 residues. CDR3 region: CASSVGAKNIQYF. In DNA form, the CDR3 reads TGTGCCAGCAGCGTAGGGGCCAAAAACATTCAGTACTTC.

This clonotype ranks as large. The chain carries TRBV28 and TRBJ2-7; D is undetermined. Germline V gene lookup returns CDR1 MDHEN and CDR2 SYDVKM. V was shortened by 5 bases and J by 5 bases, with 7 bases between the two germline ends. The CDR3 loop spans 11 amino acids. The CDR3 DNA reads as TGTGCCAGCAGTCCCCTGGACGAGCAGTACTTC. Translated, it gives CASSPLDEQYF.

This chain uses TRBV7-3 with TRBJ1-1, with unresolved D. Trimming removed 4 bases at V and 1 base at J, with 10 bases between. CDR1 and CDR2 from the germline V gene are SGHTA and FQGTGA. The CDR3 sequence is 14 residues long. The CDR3 protein is CASSSFPGNTEAFF. CDR3 coding DNA: TGTGCCAGCAGCTCATTCCCAGGGAACACTGAAGCTTTCTTT.

As for this clonotype: Just one base apart from a much larger clone, this may be a read error. This chain links TRBV27 with TRBJ2-5; D not resolved. The CDR3 length is 13 residues. Germline lookup yields CDR1 MNHEY and CDR2 SMNVEV (reference sequence). Trimming removed 1 base from V and 2 bases from J, with 5 bases in between. CDR3: CASSLWPQETQYF. CDR3 DNA: TGTGCCAGCAGTTTATGGCCGCAAGAGACCCAGTACTTC.

This clonotype is labeled large (0.1 to 1%). The V and J genes are TRBV6-6 and TRBJ2-7, with D possibly TRBD2 on 6 matching bases. Germline assignment: CDR1 MNHNY and CDR2 SVGAGI (reference sequence). The germline V and J ends were trimmed by 0 bases and 5 bases, with 14 bases remaining between them. This CDR3 spans 15 amino acids. The CDR3 coding sequence is TGTGCCAGCAGTTACTCGGAGACTAGGATGAACGAGCAGTACTTC. Translating it yields CASSYSETRMNEQYF.

This clonotype is labeled large. This chain joins TRBV18 and TRBJ2-7, with a weak D call TRBD1 (6 bases). This CDR3 region has 16 residues. V lost 2 bases, J lost 3 bases, and 17 bases lay in between. Germline V lookup: CDR1 KGHSH, CDR2 LQKENI. The CDR3 loop is CASSPEGQSLLYEQYF. Here the CDR3 DNA reads TGTGCCAGCTCACCAGAAGGACAGTCGCTTCTCTACGAGCAGTACTTC.

This clonotype rates as medium-sized. This rearrangement joins TRBV19 to TRBJ1-4, with 10 bases identical to TRBD1. Germline CDR1 reads LNHDA; CDR2 reads SQIVND (reference sequence). Germline trimming cut 11 bases from V and 5 bases from J; bases unmatched to any gene: 2. This CDR3 has 12 amino acids. The CDR3 region is CAGTGVNEKLFF. DNA of the CDR3: TGTGCCGGGACAGGGGTAAATGAAAAACTGTTTTTT.